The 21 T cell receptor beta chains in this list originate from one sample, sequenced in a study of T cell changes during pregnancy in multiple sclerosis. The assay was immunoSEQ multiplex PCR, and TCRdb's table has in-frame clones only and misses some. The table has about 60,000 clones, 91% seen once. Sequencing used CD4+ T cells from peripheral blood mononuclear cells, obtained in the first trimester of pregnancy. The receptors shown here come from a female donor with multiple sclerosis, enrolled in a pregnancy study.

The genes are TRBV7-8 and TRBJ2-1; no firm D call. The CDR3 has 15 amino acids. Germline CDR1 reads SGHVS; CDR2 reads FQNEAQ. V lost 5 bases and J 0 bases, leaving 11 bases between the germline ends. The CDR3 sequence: CASSEPLSSYNEQFF. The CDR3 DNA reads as TGTGCCAGCAGCGAACCCCTGAGCTCCTACAATGAGCAGTTCTTC.

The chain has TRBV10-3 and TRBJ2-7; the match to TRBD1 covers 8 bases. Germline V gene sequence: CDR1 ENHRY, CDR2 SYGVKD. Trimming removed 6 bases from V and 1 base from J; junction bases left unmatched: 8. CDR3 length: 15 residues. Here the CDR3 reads CAIRGTGGPSYEQYF. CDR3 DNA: TGTGCCATCAGGGGCACAGGGGGACCTTCCTACGAGCAGTACTTC.

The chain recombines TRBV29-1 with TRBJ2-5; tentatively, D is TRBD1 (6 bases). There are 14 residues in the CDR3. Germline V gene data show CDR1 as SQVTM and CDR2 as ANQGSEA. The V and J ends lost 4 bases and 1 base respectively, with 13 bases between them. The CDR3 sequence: CSVVLDSGQETQYF. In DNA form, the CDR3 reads TGCAGCGTTGTACTGGACAGCGGCCAAGAGACCCAGTACTTC.

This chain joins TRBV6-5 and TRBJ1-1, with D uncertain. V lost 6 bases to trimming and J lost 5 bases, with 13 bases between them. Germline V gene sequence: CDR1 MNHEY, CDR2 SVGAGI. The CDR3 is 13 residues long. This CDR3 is CASSHTEQTEAFF. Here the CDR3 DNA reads TGTGCCAGCAGCCATACTGAGCAAACTGAAGCTTTCTTT.

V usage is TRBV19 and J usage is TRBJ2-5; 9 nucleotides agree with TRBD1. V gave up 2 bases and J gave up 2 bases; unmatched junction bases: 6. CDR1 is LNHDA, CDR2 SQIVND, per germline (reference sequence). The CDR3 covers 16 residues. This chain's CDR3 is CASSISGQGPQETQYF. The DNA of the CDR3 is TGTGCCAGTAGTATATCCGGACAGGGGCCACAAGAGACCCAGTACTTC.

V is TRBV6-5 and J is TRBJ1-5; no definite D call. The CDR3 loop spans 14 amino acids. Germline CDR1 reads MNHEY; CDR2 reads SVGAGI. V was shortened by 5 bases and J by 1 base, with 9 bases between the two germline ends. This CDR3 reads CASSPSNSNQPQHF. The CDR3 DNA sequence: TGTGCCAGCAGTCCGTCTAACAGCAATCAGCCCCAGCATTTT.

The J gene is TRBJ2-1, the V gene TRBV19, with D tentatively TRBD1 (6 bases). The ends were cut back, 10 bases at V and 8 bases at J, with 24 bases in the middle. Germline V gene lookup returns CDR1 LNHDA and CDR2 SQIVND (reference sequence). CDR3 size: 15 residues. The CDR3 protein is CATKRGNRAGDEQFF. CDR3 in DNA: TGTGCCACAAAGAGGGGGAACAGGGCCGGCGATGAGCAGTTCTTC.

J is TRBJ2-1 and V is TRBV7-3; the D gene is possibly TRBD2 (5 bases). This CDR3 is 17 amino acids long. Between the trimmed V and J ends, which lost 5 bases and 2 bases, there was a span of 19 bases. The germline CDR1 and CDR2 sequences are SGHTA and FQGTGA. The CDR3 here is CASSPEAVGAPYNEQFF. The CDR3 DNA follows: TGTGCCAGCAGCCCCGAGGCGGTGGGAGCACCCTACAATGAGCAGTTCTTC.

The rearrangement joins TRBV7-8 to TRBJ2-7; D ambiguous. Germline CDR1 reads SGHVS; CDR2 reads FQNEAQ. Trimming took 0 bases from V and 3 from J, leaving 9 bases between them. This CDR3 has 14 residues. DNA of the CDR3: TGTGCCAGCAGCTTAGCGCTCGGCGGCTACGAGCAGTACTTC. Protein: CASSLALGGYEQYF.

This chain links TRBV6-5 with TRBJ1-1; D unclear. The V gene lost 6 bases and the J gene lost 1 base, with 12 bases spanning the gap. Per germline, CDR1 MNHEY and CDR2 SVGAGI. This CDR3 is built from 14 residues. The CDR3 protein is CASSRSAGNTEAFF. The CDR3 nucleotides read TGTGCCAGCAGCCGTTCAGCGGGGAACACTGAAGCTTTCTTT.

The CDR3 protein is CASSARQGNTEAFF. The CDR3 DNA follows: TGTGCCAGCAGTGCCCGACAGGGGAACACTGAAGCTTTCTTT. This chain links TRBV2 with TRBJ1-1; 7 nucleotides align to TRBD1. Unmatched junction bases numbered 3, after V lost 4 bases and J lost 1 base. Germline assignment: CDR1 SNHLY and CDR2 FYNNEI. The CDR3 totals 14 residues.

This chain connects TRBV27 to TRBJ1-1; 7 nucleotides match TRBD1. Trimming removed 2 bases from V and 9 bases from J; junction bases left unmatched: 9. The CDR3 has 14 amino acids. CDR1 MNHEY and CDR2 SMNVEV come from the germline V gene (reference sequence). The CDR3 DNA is TGTGCCAGCAGTTTACGCGCAGGGGGAGGAAAAGCTTTCTTT. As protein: CASSLRAGGGKAFF.

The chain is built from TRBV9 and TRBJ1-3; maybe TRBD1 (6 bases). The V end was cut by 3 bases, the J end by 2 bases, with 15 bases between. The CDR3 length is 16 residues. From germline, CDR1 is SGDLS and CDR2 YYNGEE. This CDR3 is CASSANQGPPGNTIYF. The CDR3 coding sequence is TGTGCCAGCAGCGCGAACCAGGGGCCCCCTGGAAACACCATATATTTT.

The CDR3 nucleotides read TGTGCCAGCAGCTTACTTACCCTTGACAGTGACTATGGCTACACCTTC. Translation: CASSLLTLDSDYGYTF. The chain carries TRBV7-2 and TRBJ1-2, with a possible D match to TRBD1 (5 bases). Germline V gene sequence: CDR1 SGHTA, CDR2 FQGNSA. V lost 2 bases and J 3 bases, leaving 16 bases between the germline ends. The CDR3 extends over 16 amino acids.

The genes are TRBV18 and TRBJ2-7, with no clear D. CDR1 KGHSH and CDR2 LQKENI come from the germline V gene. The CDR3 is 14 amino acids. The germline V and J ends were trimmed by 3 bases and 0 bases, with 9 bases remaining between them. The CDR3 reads CASSPSTRSYEQYF. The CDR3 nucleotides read TGTGCCAGCTCACCTTCGACTCGCTCCTACGAGCAGTACTTC.

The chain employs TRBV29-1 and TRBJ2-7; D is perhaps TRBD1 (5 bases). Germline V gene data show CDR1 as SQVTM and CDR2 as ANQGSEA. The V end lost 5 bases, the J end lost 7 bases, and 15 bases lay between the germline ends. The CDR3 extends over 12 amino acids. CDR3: CSVIKGVEEQYF. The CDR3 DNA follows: TGCAGCGTTATTAAAGGGGTAGAAGAGCAGTACTTC.

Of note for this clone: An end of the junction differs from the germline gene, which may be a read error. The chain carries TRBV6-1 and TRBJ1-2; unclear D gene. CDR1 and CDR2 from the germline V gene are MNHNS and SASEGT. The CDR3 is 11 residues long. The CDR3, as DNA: TGTGCCAGCAGTGAAGTCTGGGTCACTACATTC. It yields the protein CASSEVWVTTF.

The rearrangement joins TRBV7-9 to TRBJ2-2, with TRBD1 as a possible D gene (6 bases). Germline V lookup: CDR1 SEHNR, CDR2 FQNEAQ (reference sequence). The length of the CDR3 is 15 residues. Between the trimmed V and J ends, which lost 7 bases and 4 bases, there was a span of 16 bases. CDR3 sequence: CASKTDSYFTGELFF. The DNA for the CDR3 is TGTGCCAGCAAAACGGACAGCTACTTCACCGGGGAGCTGTTTTTT.

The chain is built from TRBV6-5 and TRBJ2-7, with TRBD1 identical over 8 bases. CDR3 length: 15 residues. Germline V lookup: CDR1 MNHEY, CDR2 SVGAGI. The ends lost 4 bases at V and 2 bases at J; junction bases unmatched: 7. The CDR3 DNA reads TGTGCCAGCAGTTTGGACAGGGCGCATCCCTACGAGCAGTACTTC. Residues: CASSLDRAHPYEQYF.

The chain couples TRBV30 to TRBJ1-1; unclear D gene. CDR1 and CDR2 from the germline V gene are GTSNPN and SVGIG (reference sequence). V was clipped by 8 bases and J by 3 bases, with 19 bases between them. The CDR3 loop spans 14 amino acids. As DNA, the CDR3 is TGTGCCGCCCGGCCGGGGTGGCGGTACACTGAAGCTTTCTTT. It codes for CAARPGWRYTEAFF.

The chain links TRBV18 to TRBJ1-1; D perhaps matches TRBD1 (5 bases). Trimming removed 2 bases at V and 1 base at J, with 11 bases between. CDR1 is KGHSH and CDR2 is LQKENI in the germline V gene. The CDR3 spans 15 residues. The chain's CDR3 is CASSPLIQGNTEAFF. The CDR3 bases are TGTGCCAGCTCACCATTAATTCAGGGGAACACTGAAGCTTTCTTT.